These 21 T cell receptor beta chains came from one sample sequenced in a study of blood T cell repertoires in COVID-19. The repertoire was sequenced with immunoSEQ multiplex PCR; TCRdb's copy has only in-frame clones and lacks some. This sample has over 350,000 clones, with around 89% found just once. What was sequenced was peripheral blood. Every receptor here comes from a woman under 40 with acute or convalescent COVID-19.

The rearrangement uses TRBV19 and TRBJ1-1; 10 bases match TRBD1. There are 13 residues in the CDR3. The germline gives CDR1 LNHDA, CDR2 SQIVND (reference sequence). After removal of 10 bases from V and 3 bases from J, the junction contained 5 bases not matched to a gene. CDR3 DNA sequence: TGTGCCACTGACAGGGGGCTTTACACTGAAGCTTTCTTT. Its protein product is CATDRGLYTEAFF.

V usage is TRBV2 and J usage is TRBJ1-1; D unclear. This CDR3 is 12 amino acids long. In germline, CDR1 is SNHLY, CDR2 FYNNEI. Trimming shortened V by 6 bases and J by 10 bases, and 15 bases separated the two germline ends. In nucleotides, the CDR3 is TGTGCCAGCAGGGGAGAGTCCCGGAGAGCTTTCTTT. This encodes CASRGESRRAFF. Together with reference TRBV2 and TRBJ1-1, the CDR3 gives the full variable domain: EPEVTQTPSHQVTQMGQEVILRCVPISNHLYFYWYRQILGQKVEFLVSFYNNEISEKSEIFDDQFSVERPDGSNFTLKIRSTKLEDSAMYFCASRGESRRAFFGQGTRLTVV.

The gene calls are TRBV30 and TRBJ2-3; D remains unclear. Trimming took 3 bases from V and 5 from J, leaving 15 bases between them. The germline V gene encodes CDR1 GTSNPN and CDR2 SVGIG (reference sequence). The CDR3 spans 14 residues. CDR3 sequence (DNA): TGTGCCTGGAGCCTCCCCTATAATAGAGATACGCAGTATTTT. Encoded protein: CAWSLPYNRDTQYF.

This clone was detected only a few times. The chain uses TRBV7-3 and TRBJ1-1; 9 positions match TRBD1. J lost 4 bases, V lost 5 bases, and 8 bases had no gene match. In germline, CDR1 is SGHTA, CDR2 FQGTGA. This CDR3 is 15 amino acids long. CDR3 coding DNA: TGTGCCAGCAGCCTGGACAGGGGATTAAGCACTGAAGCTTTCTTT. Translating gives CASSLDRGLSTEAFF.

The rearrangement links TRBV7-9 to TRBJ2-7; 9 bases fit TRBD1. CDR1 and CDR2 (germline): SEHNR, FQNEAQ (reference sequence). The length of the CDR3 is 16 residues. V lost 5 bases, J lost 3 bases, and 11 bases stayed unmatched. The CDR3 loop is CASSPGTGKAVYEQYF. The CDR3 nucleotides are TGTGCCAGCAGCCCCGGGACAGGGAAAGCCGTCTACGAGCAGTACTTC.

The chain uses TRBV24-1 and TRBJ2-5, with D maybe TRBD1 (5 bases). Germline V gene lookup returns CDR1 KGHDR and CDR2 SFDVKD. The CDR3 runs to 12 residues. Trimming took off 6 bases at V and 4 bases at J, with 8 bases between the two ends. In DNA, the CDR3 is TGTGCCACCAGTAAGGGGTTAGAGACCCAGTACTTC. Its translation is CATSKGLETQYF.

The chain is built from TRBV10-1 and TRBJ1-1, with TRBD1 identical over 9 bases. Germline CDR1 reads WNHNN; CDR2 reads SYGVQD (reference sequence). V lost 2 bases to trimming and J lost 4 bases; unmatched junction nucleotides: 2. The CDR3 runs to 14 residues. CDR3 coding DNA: TGCGCCAGCAGTGAGGACAGGGGGGGCACTGAAGCTTTCTTT. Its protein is CASSEDRGGTEAFF.

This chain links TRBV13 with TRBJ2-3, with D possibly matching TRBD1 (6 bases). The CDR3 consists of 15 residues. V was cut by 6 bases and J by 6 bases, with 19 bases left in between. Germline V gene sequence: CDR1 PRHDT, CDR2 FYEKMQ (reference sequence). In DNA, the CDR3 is TGTGCCAGCAGGACATGGTCCGACAGGCCCGATACGCAGTATTTT. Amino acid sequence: CASRTWSDRPDTQYF.

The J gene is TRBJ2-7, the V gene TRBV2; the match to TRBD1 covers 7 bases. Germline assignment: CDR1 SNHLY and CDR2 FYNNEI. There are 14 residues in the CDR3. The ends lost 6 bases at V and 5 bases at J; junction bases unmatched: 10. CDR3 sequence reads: CASRIPGTAHEQYF. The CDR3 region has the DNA TGTGCCAGCAGGATACCCGGGACAGCGCACGAGCAGTACTTC.

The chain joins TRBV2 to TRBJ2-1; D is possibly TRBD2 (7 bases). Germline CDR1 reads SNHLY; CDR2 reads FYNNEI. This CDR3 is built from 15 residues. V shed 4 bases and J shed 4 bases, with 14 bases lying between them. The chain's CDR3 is CASSVGGREYNEQFF. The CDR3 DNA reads TGTGCCAGCAGTGTGGGGGGGCGGGAGTACAATGAGCAGTTCTTC.

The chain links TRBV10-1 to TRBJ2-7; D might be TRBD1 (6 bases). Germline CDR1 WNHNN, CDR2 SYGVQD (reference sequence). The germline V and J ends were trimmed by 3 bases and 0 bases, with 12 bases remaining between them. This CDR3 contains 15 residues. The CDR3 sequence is CASSEVGDNSYEQYF. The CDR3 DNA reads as TGCGCCAGCAGTGAAGTTGGGGACAACTCCTACGAGCAGTACTTC.

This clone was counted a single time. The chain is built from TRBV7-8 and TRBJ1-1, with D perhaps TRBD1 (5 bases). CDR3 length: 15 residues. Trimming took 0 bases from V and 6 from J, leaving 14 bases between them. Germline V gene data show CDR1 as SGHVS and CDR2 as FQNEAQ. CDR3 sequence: CASSLAGQGWAEAFF. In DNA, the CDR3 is TGTGCCAGCAGCTTAGCAGGGCAGGGTTGGGCTGAAGCTTTCTTT.

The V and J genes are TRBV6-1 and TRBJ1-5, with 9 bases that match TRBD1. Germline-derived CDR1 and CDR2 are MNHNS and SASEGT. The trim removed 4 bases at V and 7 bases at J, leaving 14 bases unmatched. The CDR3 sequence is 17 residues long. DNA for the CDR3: TGTGCCAGCAGTGGGGGACAGGGTAATTGGGCGTGGCAGCCCCAGCATTTT. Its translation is CASSGGQGNWAWQPQHF.

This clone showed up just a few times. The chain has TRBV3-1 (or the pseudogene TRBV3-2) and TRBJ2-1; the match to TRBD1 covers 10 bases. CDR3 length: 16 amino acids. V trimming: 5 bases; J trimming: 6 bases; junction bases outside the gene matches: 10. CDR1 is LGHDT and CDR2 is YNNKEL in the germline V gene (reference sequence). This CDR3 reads CASSSRTGGGINEQFF. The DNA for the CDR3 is TGTGCCAGCAGCTCCCGGACAGGGGGAGGGATCAATGAGCAGTTCTTC.

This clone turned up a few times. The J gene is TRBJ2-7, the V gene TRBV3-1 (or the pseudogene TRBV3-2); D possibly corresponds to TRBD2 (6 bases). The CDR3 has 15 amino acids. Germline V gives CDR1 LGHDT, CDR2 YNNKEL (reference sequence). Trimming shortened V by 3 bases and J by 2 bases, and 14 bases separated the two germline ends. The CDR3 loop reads CASSHGGASPYEQYF. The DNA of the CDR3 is TGTGCCAGCAGCCACGGAGGGGCTTCTCCCTACGAGCAGTACTTC.

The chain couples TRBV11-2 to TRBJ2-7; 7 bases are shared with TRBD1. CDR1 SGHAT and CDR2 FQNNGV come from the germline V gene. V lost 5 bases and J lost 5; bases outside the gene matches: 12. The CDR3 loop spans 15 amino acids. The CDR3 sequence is CASSRGRDRKNEQYF. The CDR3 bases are TGTGCCAGCAGCAGAGGCCGGGACAGAAAGAACGAGCAGTACTTC.

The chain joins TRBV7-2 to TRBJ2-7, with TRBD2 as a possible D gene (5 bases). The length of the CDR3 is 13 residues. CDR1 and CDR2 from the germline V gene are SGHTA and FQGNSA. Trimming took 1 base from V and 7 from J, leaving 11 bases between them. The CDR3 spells CASSLGPAGEQYF. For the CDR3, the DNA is TGTGCCAGCAGCTTAGGCCCCGCGGGTGAGCAGTACTTC. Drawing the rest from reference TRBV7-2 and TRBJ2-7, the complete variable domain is GAGVSQSPSNKVTEKGKDVELRCDPISGHTALYWYRQSLGQGLEFLIYFQGNSAPDKSGLPSDRFSAERTGGSVSTLTIQRTQQEDSAVYLCASSLGPAGEQYFGPGTRLTVT.

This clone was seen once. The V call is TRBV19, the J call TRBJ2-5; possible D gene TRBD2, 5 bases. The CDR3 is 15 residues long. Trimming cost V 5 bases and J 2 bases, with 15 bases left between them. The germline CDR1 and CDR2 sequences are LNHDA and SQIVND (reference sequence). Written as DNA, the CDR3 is TGTGCCAGTAGTTCCTCCGGACTGTTACAAGAGACCCAGTACTTC. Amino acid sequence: CASSSSGLLQETQYF.

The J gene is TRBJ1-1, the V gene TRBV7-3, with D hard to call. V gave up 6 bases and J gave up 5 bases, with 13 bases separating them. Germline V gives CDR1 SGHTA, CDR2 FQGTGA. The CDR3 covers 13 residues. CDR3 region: CASRQERGTEAFF. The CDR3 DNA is TGTGCCAGCAGACAAGAGCGAGGGACTGAAGCTTTCTTT. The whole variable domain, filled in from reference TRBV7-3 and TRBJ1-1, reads GAGVSQTPSNKVTEKGKYVELRCDPISGHTALYWYRQSLGQGPEFLIYFQGTGAADDSGLPNDRFFAVRPEGSVSTLKIQRTERGDSAVYLCASRQERGTEAFFGQGTRLTVV.

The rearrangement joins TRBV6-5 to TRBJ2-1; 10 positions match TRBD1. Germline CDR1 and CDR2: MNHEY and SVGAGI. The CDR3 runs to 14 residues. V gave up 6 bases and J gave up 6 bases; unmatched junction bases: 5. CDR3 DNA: TGTGCCAGCAGCCGGGACAGGGGCTCCAATGAGCAGTTCTTC. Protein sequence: CASSRDRGSNEQFF.

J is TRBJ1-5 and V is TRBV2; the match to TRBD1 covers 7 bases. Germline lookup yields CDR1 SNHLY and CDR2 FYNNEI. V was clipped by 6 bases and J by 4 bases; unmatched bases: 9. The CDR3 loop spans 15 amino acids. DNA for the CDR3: TGTGCCAGCAGCGGGGACAGCAGCTATAATCAGCCCCAGCATTTT. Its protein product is CASSGDSSYNQPQHF.